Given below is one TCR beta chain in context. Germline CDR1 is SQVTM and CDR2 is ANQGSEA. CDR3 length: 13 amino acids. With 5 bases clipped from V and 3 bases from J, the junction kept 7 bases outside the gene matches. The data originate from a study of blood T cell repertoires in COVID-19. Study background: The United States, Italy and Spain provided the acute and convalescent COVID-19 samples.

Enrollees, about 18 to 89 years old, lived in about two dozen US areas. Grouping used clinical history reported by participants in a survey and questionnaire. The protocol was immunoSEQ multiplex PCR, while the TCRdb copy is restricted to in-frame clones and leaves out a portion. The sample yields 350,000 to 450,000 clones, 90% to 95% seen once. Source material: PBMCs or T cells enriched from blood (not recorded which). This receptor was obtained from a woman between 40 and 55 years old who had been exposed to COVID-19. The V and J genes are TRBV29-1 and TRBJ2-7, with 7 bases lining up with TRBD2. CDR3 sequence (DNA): TGCAGCGTTCCGTGGGGGGACTACTACGAGCAGTACTTC. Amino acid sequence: CSVPWGDYYEQYF.